The entry below gives a single T cell receptor beta chain sequence along with its context. The target antigen is unknown. Possible read error: a much larger clone is one base away. It is likely a read error, because the conserved phenylalanine at the end of the CDR3 is missing. The data derive from a study of regulatory T cells in long-lasting Graves disease. Broader study findings: Persistent disease was associated with favored TRBV28 usage and with favored use of TRBJ1-2 and TRBJ2-5. For persistent Graves' patients, TCR diversity was lower than for newly diagnosed ones.

Germline CDR1 and CDR2: MNHEY and SMNVEV (reference sequence). Losses at the gene ends were 9 bases for V and 7 bases for J; bases not matched to a gene: 7. CDR3 length: 13 residues. For TCR beta, libraries came from iRepertoire HTBI primers and Arm-PCR of CDR3 regions. TCRdb reprocessed the multiplex PCR reads via MiXCR and lists one record per CDR3 protein. The sample gives 250,000 to 300,000 distinct CDR3 sequences, under 20% of which show up once; less than 15% is in the top ten. The time point here: newly diagnosed GD, antithyroid drugs for less than 3 months. From PBMCs, RNA was extracted and then used to make the TCR library. Another study also made use of these data, one on T cells in Graves' hyperthyroidism and ophthalmopathy.

J is TRBJ1-1 and V is TRBV27, with TRBD1 matching 11 bases. This clonotype was obtained from a woman aged 30 to 39 with Graves disease. The starting material was peripheral blood mononuclear cells (PBMCs), obtained at new diagnosis, from a patient treated with antithyroid drugs. The CDR3 nucleotides read TGTGCCAGTGGACAGGGGGCACATGTTGAAGCTTTCCTT. It encodes CASGQGAHVEAFL.